Listed below are T cell receptor beta chains from one sample, sequenced in a study of neoadjuvant anti-PD-1 for oral cavity cancer. The method was immunoSEQ multiplex PCR; TCRdb's version includes in-frame clones alone and lacks a portion of them. The table shows around 15,000 clones, with around 40% occurring only once. This specimen consisted of tumor tissue, obtained after nivolumab (anti-PD-1) treatment. Receptors originate from a person between 40 and 79 years old with oral cavity squamous cell carcinoma. CDR3s include the opening cysteine and the closing phenylalanine or tryptophan.

TRBV9	TRBJ1-2	CASSVEGLGGYTF
TRBV29-1	TRBJ1-5	CSVEGGQNQPQHF
TRBV15	TRBJ2-6	CATSRVGQNSGANVLTF
TRBV19	TRBJ2-3	CASSTGQGGDTQYF
TRBV19	TRBJ2-7	CASSPRGKYEQYF
TRBV28	TRBJ2-7	CASSVGGGNEQYF
TRBV27	TRBJ2-7	CASSFFTEGEQYF
TRBV9	TRBJ2-5	CASSVGLAGGEETQYF
TRBV2	TRBJ1-5	CASSISYNQPQHF
TRBV9	TRBJ2-1	CASSVGGSYNEQFF
TRBV18	TRBJ1-1	CASSPRGTGTFF
TRBV6-1	TRBJ1-2	CASSEFDRGRGYTF
TRBV6-5	TRBJ2-6	CASRSLSGANVLTF
TRBV7-8	TRBJ1-2	CASSTGQGAYGYTF
TRBV27	TRBJ2-2	CASSFRQGAWSYTGELFF
TRBV28	TRBJ1-2	CASTPRQGGGYTF
TRBV9	TRBJ2-7	CASSSIGGGSYEQYF
TRBV5-1	TRBJ1-2	CASSAPGQSYGYTF
TRBV19	TRBJ1-3	CASSIGTGQGNTIYF
TRBV5-1	TRBJ2-1	CPTKDGGGLYNEQFF
TRBV29-1	TRBJ1-1	CSAKTGGSTEAFF
TRBV18	TRBJ2-5	CASSPTGPQETQYF
TRBV5-6	TRBJ1-1	CASSWRGELGRQAFF
TRBV28	TRBJ2-7	CASSKTGAWQYF
TRBV6-4	TRBJ2-3	CASSDGQGADTQYF
TRBV7-2	TRBJ1-5	CASSLGGFNQPQHF
TRBV30	TRBJ1-4	CAWGVQGLNEKLFF
TRBV9	TRBJ1-1	CASSLQGVGVNTEAFF
TRBV9	TRBJ2-7	CASSVGLSGGVYEQYF
TRBV6-1	TRBJ1-6	CASSEDPRTGSPLHF
TRBV10-3	TRBJ2-7	CAISGTRSSYEQYF
TRBV6-4	TRBJ2-3	CASSERGRTDTQYF
TRBV15	TRBJ1-5	CATSRGGNQPQHF
TRBV9	TRBJ2-7	CASSVVEGSYEQYF
TRBV4-3	TRBJ1-2	CASSQDARGGYTF
TRBV4-3	TRBJ1-5	CASSQDMGQGFQPQHF
TRBV6-4	TRBJ1-2	CASSDEWGYGYTF
TRBV4-3	TRBJ2-1	CASSHAGHSSSYNEQFF